This TCR beta chain was sequenced in a study of cytotoxic CD8 clonotypes in ibrutinib-treated CLL. For the study at large: Mean values per sample were hundreds of thousands of productive templates and 75,000 to 100,000 productive rearrangements.

CDR3 length: 13 amino acids. V was pared by 4 bases and J by 4 bases, with 0 bases of the junction left unmatched. From germline, CDR1 is MNHEY and CDR2 SVGAGI. Clones were read by immunoSEQ multiplex PCR, and TCRdb kept only the in-frame ones, dropping some. The data contain some 14,000 clones, roughly 70% of them seen just once; the ten biggest clones take up approximately 5.4%. Study-level results: Baseline clonality, above age-matched healthy donor levels, tracked circulating CD8+ T-cell counts.

Concerning this clone itself: Its antigen is not known.

The TCR originated in a human donor with chronic lymphocytic leukemia. The material was PBMCs, obtained before ibrutinib treatment. The chain uses TRBV6-5 and TRBJ2-2; 7 bases are a match to TRBD1. The CDR3 DNA sequence: TGTGCCAGCAGTTGGGACAGCACCGGGGAGCTGTTTTTT. It specifies CASSWDSTGELFF.